This T cell receptor beta chain was documented in a study of shared clonotypes between healthy human individuals. Study observations and caveats: The generation probabilities recorded for non-shared clonotypes fell below those of clonotypes shared by all four donors.

As concerns this clone: Its antigen is currently unknown.

The germline V gene encodes CDR1 KGHSH and CDR2 LQKENI. V dropped 9 bases and J dropped 2; count of bases not matched to a gene: 9. The CDR3 spans 15 residues. Sequencing used immunoSEQ multiplex PCR; TCRdb keeps in-frame clones, though not all of them. In the table there are approximately 1,000,000 clones, about 80% of which are singletons. V usage is TRBV18 and J usage is TRBJ2-3, with 9 bases aligning to TRBD2. Sequencing was carried out using memory CD4+ T cells from PBMCs. Subset reported: CD45RA-negative fraction. This TCR was sampled from a man younger than 35 in good health. Some clones in this sample may be carry-over from other donors' samples. The CDR3 DNA follows: TGTGCCAGGGGAGGAGCTAGCGGGACCACAGATACGCAGTATTTT. Translated, it gives CARGGASGTTDTQYF.